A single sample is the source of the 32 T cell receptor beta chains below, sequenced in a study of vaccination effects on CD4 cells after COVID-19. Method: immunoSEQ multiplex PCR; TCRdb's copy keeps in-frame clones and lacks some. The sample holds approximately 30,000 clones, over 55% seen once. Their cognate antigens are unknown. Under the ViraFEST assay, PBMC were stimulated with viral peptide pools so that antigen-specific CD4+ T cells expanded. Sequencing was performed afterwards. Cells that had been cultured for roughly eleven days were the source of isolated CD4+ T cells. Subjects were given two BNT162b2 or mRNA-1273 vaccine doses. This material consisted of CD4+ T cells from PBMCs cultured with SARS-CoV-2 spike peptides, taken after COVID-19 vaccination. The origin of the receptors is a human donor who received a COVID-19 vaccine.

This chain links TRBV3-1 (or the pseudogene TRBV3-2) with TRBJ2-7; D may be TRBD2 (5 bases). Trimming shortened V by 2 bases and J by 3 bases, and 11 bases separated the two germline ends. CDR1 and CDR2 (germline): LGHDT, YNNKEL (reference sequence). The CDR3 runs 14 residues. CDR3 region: CASSQMSAGYEQYF. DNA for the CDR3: TGTGCCAGCAGCCAAATGTCGGCGGGCTACGAGCAGTACTTC.

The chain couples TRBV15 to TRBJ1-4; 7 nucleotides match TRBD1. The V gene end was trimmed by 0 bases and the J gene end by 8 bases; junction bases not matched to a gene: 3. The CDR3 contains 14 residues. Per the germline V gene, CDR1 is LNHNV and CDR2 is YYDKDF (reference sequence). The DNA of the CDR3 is TGTGCCACCAGCAGAGACCAGGGGGAGGAAAAACTGTTTTTT. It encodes CATSRDQGEEKLFF.

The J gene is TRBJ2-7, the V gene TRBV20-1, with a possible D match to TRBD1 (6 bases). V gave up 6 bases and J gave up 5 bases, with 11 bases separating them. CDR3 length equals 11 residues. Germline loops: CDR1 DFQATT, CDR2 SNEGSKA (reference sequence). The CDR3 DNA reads TGCAGTGCATTACAGGGTAACGAGCAGTACTTC. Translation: CSALQGNEQYF.

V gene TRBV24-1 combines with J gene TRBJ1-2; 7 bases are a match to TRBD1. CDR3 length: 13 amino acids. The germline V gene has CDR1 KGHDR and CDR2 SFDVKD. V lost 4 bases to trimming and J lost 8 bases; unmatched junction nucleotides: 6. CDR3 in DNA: TGTGCCACCAGTGACTGGACAGGTAGCGGCTACACCTTC. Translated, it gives CATSDWTGSGYTF.

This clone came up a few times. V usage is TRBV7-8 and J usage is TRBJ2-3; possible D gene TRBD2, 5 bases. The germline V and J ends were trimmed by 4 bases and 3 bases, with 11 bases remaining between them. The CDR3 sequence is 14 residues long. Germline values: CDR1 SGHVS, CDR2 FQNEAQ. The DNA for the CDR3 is TGTGCCAGCAGCTCCCTACGGGGTACAGATACGCAGTATTTT. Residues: CASSSLRGTDTQYF.

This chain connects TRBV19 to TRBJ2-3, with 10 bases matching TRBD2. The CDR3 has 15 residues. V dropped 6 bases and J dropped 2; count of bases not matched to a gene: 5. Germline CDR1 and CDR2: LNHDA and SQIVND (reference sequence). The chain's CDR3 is CASSVAGGLTDTQYF. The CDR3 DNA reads TGTGCCAGTAGCGTAGCGGGGGGACTCACAGATACGCAGTATTTT.

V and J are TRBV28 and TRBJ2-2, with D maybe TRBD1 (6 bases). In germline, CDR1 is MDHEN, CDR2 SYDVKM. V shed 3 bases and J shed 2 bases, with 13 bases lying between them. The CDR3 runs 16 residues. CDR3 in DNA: TGTGCCAGCAGTTTTGGGAGCAGGGGTAACACCGGGGAGCTGTTTTTT. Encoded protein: CASSFGSRGNTGELFF.

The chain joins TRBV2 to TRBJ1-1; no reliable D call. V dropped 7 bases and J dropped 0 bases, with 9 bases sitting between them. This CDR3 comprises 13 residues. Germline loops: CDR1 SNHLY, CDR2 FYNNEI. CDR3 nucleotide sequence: TGTGCCAGCACTGGCGGGGTGAACACTGAAGCTTTCTTT. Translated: CASTGGVNTEAFF.

The CDR3 nucleotides read TGTGCCAGCAGCCAACAGGGAGGCAATGAGCAGTTCTTC. Translated: CASSQQGGNEQFF. The chain carries TRBV5-4 and TRBJ2-1; the D call may be TRBD1 or TRBD2 (6 bases each). Germline lookup yields CDR1 SGHNT and CDR2 YYREEE (reference sequence). V was cut by 4 bases and J by 6 bases, with 11 bases left in between. The CDR3 is 13 residues long.

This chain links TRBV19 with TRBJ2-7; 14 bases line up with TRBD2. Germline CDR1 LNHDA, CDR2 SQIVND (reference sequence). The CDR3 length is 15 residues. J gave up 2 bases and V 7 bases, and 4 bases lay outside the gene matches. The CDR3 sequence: CASTPTSGRAYEQYF. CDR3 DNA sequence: TGTGCCAGTACCCCGACTAGCGGGAGGGCCTACGAGCAGTACTTC.

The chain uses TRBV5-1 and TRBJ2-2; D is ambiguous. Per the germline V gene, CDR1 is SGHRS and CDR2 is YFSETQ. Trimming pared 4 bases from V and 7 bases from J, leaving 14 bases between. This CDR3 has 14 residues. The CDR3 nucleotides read TGCGCCAGCAGCCCCTCGGTTGCGGACGGGGAGCTGTTTTTT. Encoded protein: CASSPSVADGELFF.

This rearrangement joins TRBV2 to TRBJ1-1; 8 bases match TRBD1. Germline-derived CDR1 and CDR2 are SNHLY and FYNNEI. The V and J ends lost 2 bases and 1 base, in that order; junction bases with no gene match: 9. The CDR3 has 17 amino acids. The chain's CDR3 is CASSESGGQGWNTEAFF. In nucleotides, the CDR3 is TGTGCCAGCAGTGAATCGGGAGGACAGGGCTGGAACACTGAAGCTTTCTTT.

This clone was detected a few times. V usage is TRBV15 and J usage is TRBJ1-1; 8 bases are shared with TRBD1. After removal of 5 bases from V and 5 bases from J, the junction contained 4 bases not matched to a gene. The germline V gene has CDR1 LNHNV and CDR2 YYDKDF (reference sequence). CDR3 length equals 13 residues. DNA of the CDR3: TGTGCCACCAGCGCAACAGGGGGGACTGAAGCTTTCTTT. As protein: CATSATGGTEAFF.

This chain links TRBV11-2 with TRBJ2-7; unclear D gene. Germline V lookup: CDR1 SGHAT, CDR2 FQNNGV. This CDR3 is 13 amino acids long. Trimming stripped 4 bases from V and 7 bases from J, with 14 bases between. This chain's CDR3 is CASSSGIDLEQYF. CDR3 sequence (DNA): TGTGCCAGCAGCTCAGGAATCGATCTAGAGCAGTACTTC.

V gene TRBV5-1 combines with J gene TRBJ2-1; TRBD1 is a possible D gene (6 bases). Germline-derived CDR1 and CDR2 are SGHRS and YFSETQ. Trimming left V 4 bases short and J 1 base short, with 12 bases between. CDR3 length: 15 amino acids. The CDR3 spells CASSIDDRSYNEQFF. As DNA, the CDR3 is TGCGCCAGCAGCATAGACGACAGGTCCTACAATGAGCAGTTCTTC.

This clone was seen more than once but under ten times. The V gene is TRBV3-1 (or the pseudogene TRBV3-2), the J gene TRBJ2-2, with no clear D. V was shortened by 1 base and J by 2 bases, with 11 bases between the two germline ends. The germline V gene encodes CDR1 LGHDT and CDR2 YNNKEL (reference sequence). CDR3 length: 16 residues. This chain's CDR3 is CASSQGLSTNTGELFF. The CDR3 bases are TGTGCCAGCAGCCAAGGCCTTTCTACAAACACCGGGGAGCTGTTTTTT.

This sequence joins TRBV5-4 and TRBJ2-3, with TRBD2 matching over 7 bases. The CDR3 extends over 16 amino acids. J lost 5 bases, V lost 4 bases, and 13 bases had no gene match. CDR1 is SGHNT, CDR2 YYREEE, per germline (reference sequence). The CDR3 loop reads CASSREGGSGLDTQYF. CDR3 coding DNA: TGTGCCAGCAGCAGGGAGGGCGGGAGCGGATTAGATACGCAGTATTTT.

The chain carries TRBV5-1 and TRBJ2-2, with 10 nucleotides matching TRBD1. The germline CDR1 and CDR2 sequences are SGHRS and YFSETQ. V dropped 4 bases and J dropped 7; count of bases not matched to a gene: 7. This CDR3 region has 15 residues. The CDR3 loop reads CASSRGQGGNGELFF. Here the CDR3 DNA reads TGCGCCAGCAGCCGCGGACAGGGGGGGAACGGGGAGCTGTTTTTT.

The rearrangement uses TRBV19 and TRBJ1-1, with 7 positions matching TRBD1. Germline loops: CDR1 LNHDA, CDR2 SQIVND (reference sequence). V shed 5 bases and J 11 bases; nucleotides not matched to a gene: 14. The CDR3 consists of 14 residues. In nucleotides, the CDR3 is TGTGCCAGTAGTCCGGGACAGAGTTCAAGCTGGGCTTTCTTT. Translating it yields CASSPGQSSSWAFF.

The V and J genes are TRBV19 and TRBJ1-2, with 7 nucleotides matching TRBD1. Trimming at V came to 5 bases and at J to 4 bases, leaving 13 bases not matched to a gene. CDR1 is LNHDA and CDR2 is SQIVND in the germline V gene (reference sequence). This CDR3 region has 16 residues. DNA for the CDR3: TGTGCCAGTAGTGCCTTCCGGGACAGCAACATCTATGGCTACACCTTC. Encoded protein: CASSAFRDSNIYGYTF.

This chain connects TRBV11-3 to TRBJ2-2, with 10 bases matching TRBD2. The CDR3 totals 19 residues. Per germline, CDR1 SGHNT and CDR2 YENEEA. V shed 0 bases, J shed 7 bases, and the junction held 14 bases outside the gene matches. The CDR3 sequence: CASSLDYPQLAGVHGELFF. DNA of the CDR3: TGTGCCAGCAGCTTAGATTACCCCCAGCTAGCGGGAGTCCACGGGGAGCTGTTTTTT.

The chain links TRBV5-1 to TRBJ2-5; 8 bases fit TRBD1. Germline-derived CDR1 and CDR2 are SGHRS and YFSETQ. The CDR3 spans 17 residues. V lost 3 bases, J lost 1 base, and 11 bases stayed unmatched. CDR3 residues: CASSSGAGGAFQETQYF. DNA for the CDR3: TGCGCCAGCAGCTCGGGGGCAGGGGGCGCTTTCCAAGAGACCCAGTACTTC.

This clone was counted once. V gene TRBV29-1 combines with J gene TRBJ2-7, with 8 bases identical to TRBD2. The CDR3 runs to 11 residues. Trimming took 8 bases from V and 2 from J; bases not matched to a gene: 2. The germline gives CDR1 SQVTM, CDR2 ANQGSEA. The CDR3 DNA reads TGCAGCCCCGGGGGGGCCTACGAGCAGTACTTC. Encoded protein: CSPGGAYEQYF.

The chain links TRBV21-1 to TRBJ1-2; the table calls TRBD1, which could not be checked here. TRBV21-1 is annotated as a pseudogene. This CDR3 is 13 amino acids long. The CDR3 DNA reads TGTGCCAGCCGGGACAGCATTTATGGAGGCTACACCTTC. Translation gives CASRDSIYGGYTF.

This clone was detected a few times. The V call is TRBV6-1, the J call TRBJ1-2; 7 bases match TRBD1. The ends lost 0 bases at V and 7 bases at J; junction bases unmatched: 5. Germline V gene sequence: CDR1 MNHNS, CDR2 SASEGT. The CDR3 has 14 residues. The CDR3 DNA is TGTGCCAGCAGTGAAGCGGGTGGGACAGTTGGCTACACCTTC. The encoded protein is CASSEAGGTVGYTF.

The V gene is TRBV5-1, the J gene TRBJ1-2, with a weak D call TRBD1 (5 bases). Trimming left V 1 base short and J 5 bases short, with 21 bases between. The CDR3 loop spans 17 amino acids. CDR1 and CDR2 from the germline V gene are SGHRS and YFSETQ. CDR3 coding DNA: TGCGCCAGCAGCTTGTTTCCTCGGGGCCCGAGGGGTTATGGCTACACCTTC. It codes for CASSLFPRGPRGYGYTF.

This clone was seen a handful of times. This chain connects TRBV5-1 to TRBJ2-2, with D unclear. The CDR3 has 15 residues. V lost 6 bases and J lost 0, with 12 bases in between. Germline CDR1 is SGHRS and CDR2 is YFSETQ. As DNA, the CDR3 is TGCGCCAGCAATGAAGGAAACGCGAACACCGGGGAGCTGTTTTTT. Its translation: CASNEGNANTGELFF. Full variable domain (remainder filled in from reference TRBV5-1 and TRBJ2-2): KAGVTQTPRYLIKTRGQQVTLSCSPISGHRSVSWYQQTPGQGLQFLFEYFSETQRNKGNFPGRFSGRQFSNSRSEMNVSTLELGDSALYLCASNEGNANTGELFFGEGSRLTVL.

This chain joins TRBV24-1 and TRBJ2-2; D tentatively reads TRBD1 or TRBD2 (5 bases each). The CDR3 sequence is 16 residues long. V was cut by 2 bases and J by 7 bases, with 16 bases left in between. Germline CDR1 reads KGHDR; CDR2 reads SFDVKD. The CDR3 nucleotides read TGTGCCACCAGTGATTCGCCCGGGGCGCCCGGCGGGGAGCTGTTTTTT. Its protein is CATSDSPGAPGGELFF.

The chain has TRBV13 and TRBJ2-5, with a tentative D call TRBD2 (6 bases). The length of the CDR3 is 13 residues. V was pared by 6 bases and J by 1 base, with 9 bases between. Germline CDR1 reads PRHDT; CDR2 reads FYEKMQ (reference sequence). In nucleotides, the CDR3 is TGTGCCAGCAGACGGGGGAGCCAAGAGACCCAGTACTTC. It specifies CASRRGSQETQYF.

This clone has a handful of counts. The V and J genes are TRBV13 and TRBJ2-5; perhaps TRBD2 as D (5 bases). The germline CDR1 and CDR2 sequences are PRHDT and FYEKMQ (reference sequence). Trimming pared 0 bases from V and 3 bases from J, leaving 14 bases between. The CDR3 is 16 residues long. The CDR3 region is CASSLGPGTRKETQYF. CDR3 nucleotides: TGTGCCAGCAGCTTAGGCCCCGGTACTAGGAAAGAGACCCAGTACTTC.

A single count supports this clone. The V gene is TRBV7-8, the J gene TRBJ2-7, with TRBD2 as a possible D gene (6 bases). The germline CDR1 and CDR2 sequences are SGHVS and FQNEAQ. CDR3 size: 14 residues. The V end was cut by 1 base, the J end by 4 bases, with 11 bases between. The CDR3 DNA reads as TGTGCCAGCAGCTTAGTACTAGCACAGTACGAGCAGTACTTC. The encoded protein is CASSLVLAQYEQYF. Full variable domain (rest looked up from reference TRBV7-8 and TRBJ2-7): GAGVSQSPRYKVAKRGQDVALRCDPISGHVSLFWYQQALGQGPEFLTYFQNEAQLDKSGLPSDRFFAERPEGSVSTLKIQRTQQEDSAVYLCASSLVLAQYEQYFGPGTRLTVT.

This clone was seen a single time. This chain's CDR3 is CASSLVATAYEQYF. DNA for the CDR3: TGCGCCAGCAGCTTGGTGGCGACAGCCTACGAGCAGTACTTC. The J gene is TRBJ2-7, the V gene TRBV5-1; a weak D match, TRBD1 (5 bases). Germline CDR1 SGHRS, CDR2 YFSETQ. The CDR3 loop spans 14 amino acids. Trimming took off 0 bases at V and 2 bases at J, with 9 bases between the two ends.